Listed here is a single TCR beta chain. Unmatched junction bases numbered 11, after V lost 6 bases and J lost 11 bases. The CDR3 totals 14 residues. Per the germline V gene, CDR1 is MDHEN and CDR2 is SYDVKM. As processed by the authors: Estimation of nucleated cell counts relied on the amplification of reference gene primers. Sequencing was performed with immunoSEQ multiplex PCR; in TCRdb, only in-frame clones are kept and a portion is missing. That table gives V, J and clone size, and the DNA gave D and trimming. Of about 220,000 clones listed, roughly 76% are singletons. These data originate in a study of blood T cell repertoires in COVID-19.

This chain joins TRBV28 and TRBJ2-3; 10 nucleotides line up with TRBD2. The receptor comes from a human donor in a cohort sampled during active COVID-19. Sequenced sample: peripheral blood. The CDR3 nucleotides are TGTGCCAGCAGCACAGCGGGAGGGCCGGTCGGGCAGTATTTT. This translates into CASSTAGGPVGQYF.